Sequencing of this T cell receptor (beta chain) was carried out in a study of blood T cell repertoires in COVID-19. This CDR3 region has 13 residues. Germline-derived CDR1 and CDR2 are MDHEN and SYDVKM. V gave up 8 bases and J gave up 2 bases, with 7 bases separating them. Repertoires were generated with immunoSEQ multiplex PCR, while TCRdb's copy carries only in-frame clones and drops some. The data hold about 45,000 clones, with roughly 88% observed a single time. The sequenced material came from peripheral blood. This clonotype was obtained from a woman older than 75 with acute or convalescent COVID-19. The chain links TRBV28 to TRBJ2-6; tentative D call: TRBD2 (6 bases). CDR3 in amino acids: CASGRPGANVLTF. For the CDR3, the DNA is TGTGCCAGCGGGAGGCCTGGGGCCAACGTCCTGACTTTC.